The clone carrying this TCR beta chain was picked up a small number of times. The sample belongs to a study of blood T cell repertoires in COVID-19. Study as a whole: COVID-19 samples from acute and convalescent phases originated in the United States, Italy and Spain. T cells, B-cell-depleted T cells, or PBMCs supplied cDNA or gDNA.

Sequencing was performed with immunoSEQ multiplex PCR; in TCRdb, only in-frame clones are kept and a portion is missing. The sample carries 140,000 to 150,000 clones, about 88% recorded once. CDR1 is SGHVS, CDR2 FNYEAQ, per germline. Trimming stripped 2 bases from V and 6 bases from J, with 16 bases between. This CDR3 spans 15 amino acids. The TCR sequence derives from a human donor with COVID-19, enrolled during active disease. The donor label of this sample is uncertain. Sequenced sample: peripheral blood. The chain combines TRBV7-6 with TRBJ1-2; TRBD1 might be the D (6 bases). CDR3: CASSLLHQGQNGYTF. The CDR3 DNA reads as TGTGCCAGCAGCTTACTTCACCAGGGGCAGAATGGCTACACCTTC.